These 8 T cell receptor beta chains came from one sample sequenced in a study of CD8+ T cells in alopecia areata. RNA was extracted and reverse transcribed into cDNA as the sequencing template. The method was immunoSEQ multiplex PCR; TCRdb's version includes in-frame clones alone and lacks a portion of them. Of about 56,000 clones in the sample, around 96% were seen once. This sample comprised CD8+ T cells sorted from blood, obtained at week 0. The receptors were sampled from a human donor with alopecia areata.

The chain combines TRBV5-4 with TRBJ2-3, with 7 nucleotides matching TRBD2. The germline V gene has CDR1 SGHNT and CDR2 YYREEE (reference sequence). With V trimmed by 0 bases and J by 3 bases, 4 bases remained unmatched. The CDR3 runs to 15 residues. In nucleotides, the CDR3 is TGTGCCAGCAGCTTGGGCAGCGGGATAACAGATACGCAGTATTTT. Translating gives CASSLGSGITDTQYF.

The CDR3 sequence: CASSTGFGGTGELFF. The CDR3 DNA is TGTGCCAGCAGTACAGGGTTTGGGGGCACCGGGGAGCTGTTTTTT. The J gene is TRBJ2-2, the V gene TRBV6-5; a weak D match, TRBD1 (6 bases). The CDR3 runs to 15 residues. In germline, CDR1 is MNHEY, CDR2 SVGAGI. V lost 5 bases, J lost 4 bases, and 14 bases lay in between.

The rearrangement links TRBV27 to TRBJ2-7; D possibly corresponds to TRBD2 (6 bases). The CDR3 totals 13 residues. Germline V CDR1 and CDR2: MNHEY, SMNVEV (reference sequence). Between the trimmed V and J ends, which lost 3 bases and 6 bases, there was a span of 12 bases. CDR3 in amino acids: CASSLGGLGEQYF. DNA of the CDR3: TGTGCCAGCAGTTTGGGGGGTTTGGGCGAGCAGTACTTC.

This rearrangement joins TRBV29-1 to TRBJ2-3, with unresolved D. The CDR3 has 13 residues. Per germline, CDR1 SQVTM and CDR2 ANQGSEA. V lost 4 bases, J lost 0 bases, and 8 bases lay in between. The CDR3 here is CSVVGSSTDTQYF. CDR3 nucleotide sequence: TGCAGCGTTGTGGGATCTAGCACAGATACGCAGTATTTT.

The chain joins TRBV13 to TRBJ2-2; TRBD1 agrees at 10 bases. Germline values: CDR1 PRHDT, CDR2 FYEKMQ (reference sequence). Germline trimming cut 0 bases from V and 4 bases from J; bases unmatched to any gene: 11. The CDR3 is 19 residues long. CDR3 DNA sequence: TGTGCCAGCAGCTTAGGCCCATATTGGGACAGGGGATCCACCGGGGAGCTGTTTTTT. It specifies CASSLGPYWDRGSTGELFF.

This rearrangement joins TRBV5-1 to TRBJ2-5, with no clear D. There are 12 residues in the CDR3. V lost 5 bases and J lost 5, with 10 bases in between. The germline V gene encodes CDR1 SGHRS and CDR2 YFSETQ. CDR3 in DNA: TGCGCCAGCAGAAGAGCGCTCGAGACCCAGTACTTC. Encoded protein: CASRRALETQYF.

This chain connects TRBV4-1 to TRBJ2-7; D not resolved. Trimming took 0 bases from V and 3 from J, leaving 6 bases between them. The CDR3 has 13 residues. CDR1 MGHRA and CDR2 YSYEKL come from the germline V gene. The CDR3 DNA reads as TGCGCCAGCAGCCAAGAAAGGTTCTACGAGCAGTACTTC. It yields the protein CASSQERFYEQYF.

V is TRBV11-2 and J is TRBJ2-3, with a tentative D call TRBD2 (6 bases). The V end was cut by 5 bases, the J end by 2 bases, with 17 bases between. Germline-derived CDR1 and CDR2 are SGHAT and FQNNGV. The CDR3 spans 16 residues. CDR3 residues: CASSPRGDHNTDTQYF. The CDR3 DNA reads as TGTGCCAGCAGCCCTCGCGGGGACCATAACACAGATACGCAGTATTTT.